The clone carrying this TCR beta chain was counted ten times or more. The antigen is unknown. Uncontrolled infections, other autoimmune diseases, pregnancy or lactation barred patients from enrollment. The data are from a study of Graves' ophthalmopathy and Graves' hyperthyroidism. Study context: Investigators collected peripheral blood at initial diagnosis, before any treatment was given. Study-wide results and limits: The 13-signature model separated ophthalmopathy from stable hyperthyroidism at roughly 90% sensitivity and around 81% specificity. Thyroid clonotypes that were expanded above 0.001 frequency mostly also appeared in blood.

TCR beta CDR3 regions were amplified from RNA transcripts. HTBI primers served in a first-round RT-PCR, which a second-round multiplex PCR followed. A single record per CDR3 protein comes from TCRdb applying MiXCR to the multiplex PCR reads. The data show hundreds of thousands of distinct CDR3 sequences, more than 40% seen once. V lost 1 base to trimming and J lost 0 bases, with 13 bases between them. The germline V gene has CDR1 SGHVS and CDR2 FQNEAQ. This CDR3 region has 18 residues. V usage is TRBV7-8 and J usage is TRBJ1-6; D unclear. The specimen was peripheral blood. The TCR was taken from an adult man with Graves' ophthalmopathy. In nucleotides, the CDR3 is TGTGCCAGCAGCTTAGGGGTGAGAGGGAGCTCCTATAATTCACCCCTCCACTTT. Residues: CASSLGVRGSSYNSPLHF.